This T cell receptor beta chain was sequenced during a study of identical twins. General study results and limits: Excess sharing between twins was weaker in beta out-of-frame sequences. Zero-insertion analyses could be partly confounded by invariant MAIT and iNKT cells. Insertions ran lower in abundant cord blood beta clonotypes, though not in memory repertoires. Among out-of-frame alpha sequences shared by twins, low generation probability occurred in excess.

TCRdb redid the calling of the 5' RACE reads with MiXCR, one entry per CDR3 protein. The sample has about 700,000 distinct CDR3 sequences; 8.5% to 9.5% are singletons. The germline V gene has CDR1 SGHRS and CDR2 YFSETQ. The CDR3 runs 18 residues. V lost 1 base to trimming and J lost 0 bases; unmatched junction nucleotides: 6. This clonotype was picked up many times. The antigen remains unidentified. A further study also used this sample, focusing on yellow fever vaccine responses in identical twins.

The TCR comes from a woman aged 18 to 35 in good health. This chain connects TRBV5-1 to TRBJ2-6, with 8 bases fitting TRBD1. Material for sequencing was PBMCs. The CDR3 bases are TGCGCCAGCAGCTTGAGGGACAGGTCGTCCTCTGGGGCCAACGTCCTGACTTTC. Protein: CASSLRDRSSSGANVLTF.